This TCR beta chain stems from a study of identical twins. A universal primer binding site was introduced by template switching. The final cDNA contained unique molecular identifiers. TCRdb re-called the 5' RACE reads through MiXCR, storing one row per CDR3 protein. Of 200,000 to 250,000 distinct CDR3 sequences listed, roughly 13% are singletons. This clonotype was detected a few times. No antigen is known for it. All donors comprised healthy Caucasians. With V trimmed by 8 bases and J by 5 bases, 7 bases remained unmatched. Germline CDR1 MNHNS, CDR2 SASEGT. CDR3 length: 13 amino acids. Broader study findings: There was an excess of low generation probability in the out-of-frame alpha sequences that twins shared. Fewer insertions were carried by abundant cord blood beta clonotypes, but none was seen in memory repertoires.

The rearrangement links TRBV6-1 to TRBJ2-3, with 7 bases identical to TRBD2. The sequencing sample was made of memory (CD45RO+) T cells sorted from blood. This clonotype was obtained from a woman aged 18-29 years in good health. The CDR3 here is CASGREREDTQYF. CDR3 DNA: TGTGCCAGCGGGCGGGAGCGGGAAGATACGCAGTATTTT.